Listed below are T cell receptor beta chains from one sample, sequenced in a study of blood T cell repertoires in COVID-19. Repertoires were generated with immunoSEQ multiplex PCR, while TCRdb's copy carries only in-frame clones and drops some. The sample records tens of thousands of clones, approximately 90% being singletons. The sequenced sample consisted of peripheral blood. These receptors were collected from a man aged 55 to 70 with acute or convalescent COVID-19. CDR3s include the opening cysteine and the closing phenylalanine or tryptophan. D genes are given only for firm matches. Size is stated for part of the rows, as once, few or many counts, or as a class when the clone is expanded.

>TRBV3-1/TRBV3-2|-|TRBJ2-5|14|-
CASRPGGGRETQYF
TGTGCCAGCAGACCAGGGGGCGGGAGAGAGACCCAGTACTTC
>TRBV27|-|TRBJ1-1|15|TRBD1
CASSGRDRGNTEAFF
TGTGCCAGCAGCGGTCGCGACAGGGGAAACACTGAAGCTTTCTTT
>TRBV10-2|-|TRBJ1-1|11|-
CASSEGGFGFF
TGCGCCAGCAGTGAAGGGGGATTCGGTTTCTTT
>TRBV3-1/TRBV3-2|-|TRBJ1-1|13|-
CASSQDGRGGAFF
TGTGCCAGCAGCCAAGATGGTAGGGGGGGGGCTTTCTTT
>TRBV29-1|-|TRBJ2-3|12|-
CSVEALTDTQYF
TGCAGCGTTGAAGCATTGACAGATACGCAGTATTTT
>TRBV6-5|-|TRBJ2-7|15|TRBD1
CASRSTRTGDYEQYF
TGTGCCAGCAGATCAACCCGGACAGGCGACTACGAGCAGTACTTC
>TRBV5-1|-|TRBJ1-2|15|TRBD1
CASSLAGQGNYGYTF
TGCGCCAGCAGCTTGGCGGGACAGGGAAACTATGGCTACACCTTC
>TRBV7-8|-|TRBJ2-7|14|TRBD1
CASSVRQGAEEQYF
TGTGCCAGCAGCGTACGCCAGGGGGCGGAGGAGCAGTACTTC
>TRBV9|-|TRBJ1-1|15|TRBD1
CASSVGGAGGTEAFF
TGTGCCAGCAGCGTAGGAGGGGCAGGGGGAACTGAAGCTTTCTTT
>TRBV6-5|-|TRBJ2-1|15|TRBD2
CASMRGFSAGNEQFF
TGTGCCAGCATGCGGGGGTTTTCGGCGGGCAATGAGCAGTTCTTC
>TRBV6-6|-|TRBJ1-5|16|-
CASSPPSLYSNQPQHF
TGTGCCAGCAGTCCGCCGAGCCTCTATAGCAATCAGCCCCAGCATTTT
>TRBV2|-|TRBJ1-5|15|TRBD1
CASSPTGFSNQPQHF
TGTGCCAGCAGCCCGACAGGGTTTAGCAATCAGCCCCAGCATTTT
>TRBV6-5|-|TRBJ1-2|14|TRBD1
CASSLSGTDYGYTF
TGTGCCAGCAGTTTATCCGGGACAGACTATGGCTACACCTTC
>TRBV13|-|TRBJ1-6|13|-
CASSLVANSPLHF
TGTGCCAGCAGCTTAGTAGCGAATTCACCCCTCCACTTT
>TRBV3-1/TRBV3-2|-|TRBJ1-2|16|-
CASSQEIQGPIYGYTF
TGTGCCAGCAGCCAAGAAATCCAGGGGCCGATCTATGGCTACACCTTC
>TRBV3-1/TRBV3-2|-|TRBJ1-1|13|-
CASSQSGGSEAFF
TGTGCCAGCAGCCAATCGGGAGGAAGTGAAGCTTTCTTT
>TRBV24-1|-|TRBJ2-2|17|-
CATSEGAPGLLTGELFF
TGTGCCACCAGTGAGGGGGCCCCTGGACTCCTCACCGGGGAGCTGTTTTTT
>TRBV3-1/TRBV3-2|-|TRBJ1-2|13|TRBD1
CASSFDRVYGYTF
TGTGCCAGCAGCTTCGACAGGGTCTATGGCTACACCTTC
>TRBV3-1/TRBV3-2|-|TRBJ1-2|12|-
CASSFSTYGYTF
TGTGCCAGCAGCTTCTCTACCTATGGCTACACCTTC
>TRBV6-5|-|TRBJ1-5|13|TRBD1
CASGDRGNQPQHF
TGTGCCAGTGGGGACAGGGGCAATCAGCCCCAGCATTTT
>TRBV7-9|-|TRBJ2-5|13|-
CASSPKRAETQYF
TGTGCCAGCAGCCCGAAGCGCGCGGAGACCCAGTACTTC
>TRBV4-1|-|TRBJ2-3|18|-
CASSLPRGSTGSTDTQYF
TGCGCCAGCAGCCTTCCCAGAGGTAGTACAGGGAGCACAGATACGCAGTATTTT
>TRBV7-3|-|TRBJ2-5|18|-
CASSLKGRAGVPGETQYF
TGTGCCAGCAGCTTAAAAGGCAGGGCAGGGGTGCCGGGGGAGACCCAGTACTTC
>TRBV5-6|-|TRBJ2-2|16|-
CASSLALGANTGELFF
TGTGCCAGCAGCTTGGCCTTGGGCGCGAACACCGGGGAGCTGTTTTTT
>TRBV3-1/TRBV3-2|-|TRBJ1-5|15|-
CASSPNSRESQPQHF
TGTGCCAGCAGCCCCAATTCCAGGGAAAGTCAGCCCCAGCATTTT
>TRBV29-1|few|TRBJ2-1|12|TRBD1
CSVLGQGNEQFF
TGCAGCGTTTTAGGACAGGGGAATGAGCAGTTCTTC
>TRBV2|once|TRBJ1-2|14|TRBD1
CASRRDRTDYGYTF
TGTGCCAGCCGACGGGACAGGACCGACTATGGCTACACCTTC
>TRBV25-1|-|TRBJ1-4|14|-
CASPIGGTNEKLFF
TGTGCCAGCCCTATAGGGGGAACTAATGAAAAACTGTTTTTT
>TRBV4-1|-|TRBJ2-3|14|-
CASSQELNTDTQYF
TGCGCCAGCAGCCAAGAACTAAACACAGATACGCAGTATTTT
>TRBV6-1|medium-sized|TRBJ2-7|17|TRBD1
CASSEPRTGETPDEQYF
TGTGCCAGCAGTGAACCCCGGACAGGGGAGACCCCTGACGAGCAGTACTTC
>TRBV9|-|TRBJ1-6|15|-
CASSPRMRDNSPLHF
TGTGCCAGCAGCCCGAGGATGCGCGATAATTCACCCCTCCACTTT
>TRBV29-1|-|TRBJ2-2|13|-
CSVDPNYTGELFF
TGCAGCGTTGACCCAAACTACACCGGGGAGCTGTTTTTT
>TRBV7-9|-|TRBJ1-4|15|-
CASSLNRGRSEKLFF
TGTGCCAGCAGCTTAAACCGGGGAAGGAGTGAAAAACTGTTTTTT
>TRBV18|-|TRBJ1-1|13|-
CASSPSVNTEAFF
TGTGCCAGCTCACCCTCAGTGAACACTGAAGCTTTCTTT
>TRBV6-2/TRBV6-3|-|TRBJ1-5|17|TRBD1
CASSTGGNTYSNQPQHF
TGTGCCAGCAGCACAGGGGGGAATACGTATAGCAATCAGCCCCAGCATTTT
>TRBV2|-|TRBJ1-4|14|TRBD1
CASRTTGGSEKLFF
TGTGCCAGCAGAACGACAGGGGGCAGTGAAAAACTGTTTTTT
>TRBV18|-|TRBJ2-5|15|TRBD2
CASSPLAGARETQYF
TGTGCCAGCTCACCGCTAGCGGGGGCCAGGGAGACCCAGTACTTC